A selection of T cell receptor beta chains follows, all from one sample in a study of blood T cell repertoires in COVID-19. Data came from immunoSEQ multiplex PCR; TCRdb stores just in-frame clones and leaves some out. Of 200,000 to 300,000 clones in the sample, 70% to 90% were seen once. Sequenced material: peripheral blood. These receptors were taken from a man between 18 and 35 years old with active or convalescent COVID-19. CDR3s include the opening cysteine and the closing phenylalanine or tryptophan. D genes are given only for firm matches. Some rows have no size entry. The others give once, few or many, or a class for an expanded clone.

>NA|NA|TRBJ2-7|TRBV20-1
TGCAGTGCTAGAGATGCGGCCGAGCAGTACTTC
CSARDAAEQYF
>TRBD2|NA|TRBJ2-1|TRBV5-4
TGTGCCAGCAGCTTCTGGCTAGCGGGCTACAATGAGCAGTTCTTC
CASSFWLAGYNEQFF
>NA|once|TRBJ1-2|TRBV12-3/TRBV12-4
TGTGCCAGCAGTTTCTATGGGCGCTACACCTTC
CASSFYGRYTF
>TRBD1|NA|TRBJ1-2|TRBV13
TGTGCCAGCAGCTTACTGGGACAGGGTAACTATGGCTACACCTTC
CASSLLGQGNYGYTF
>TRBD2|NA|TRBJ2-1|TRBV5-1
TGCGCCAGCAGCGAACCGGCGGGGGTTAGCTCCTACAATGAGCAGTTCTTC
CASSEPAGVSSYNEQFF
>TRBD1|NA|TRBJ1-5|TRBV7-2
TGTGCCAGCAGCGCGGCCGGGACAGGGGGCAATCAGCCCCAGCATTTT
CASSAAGTGGNQPQHF
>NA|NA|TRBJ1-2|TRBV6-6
TGTGCCAGCAGTTACTCCAAAAACTATGGCTACACCTTC
CASSYSKNYGYTF
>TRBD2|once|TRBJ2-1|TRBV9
TGTGCCAGCAGCGTAGGACTAGCGGGGGGGCCCTCCTACTACAATGAGCAGTTCTTC
CASSVGLAGGPSYYNEQFF
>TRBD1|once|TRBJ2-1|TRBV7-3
TGTGCCAGCAGCTTAGAGGGGGCCGAGCAGTTCTTC
CASSLEGAEQFF
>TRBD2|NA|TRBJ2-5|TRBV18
TGTGCCAGCTCACCTTCCGGGACTAGCGGGATAGAGACCCAGTACTTC
CASSPSGTSGIETQYF
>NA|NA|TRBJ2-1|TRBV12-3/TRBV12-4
TGTGCCAGCAGCGCAGGGGGGTACAATGAGCAGTTCTTC
CASSAGGYNEQFF
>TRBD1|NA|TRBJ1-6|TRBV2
TGTGCCAGCAGGGACAGGGATTCACCCCTCCACTTT
CASRDRDSPLHF
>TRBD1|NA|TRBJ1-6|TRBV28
TGTGCCAGCAGTTGGGGTCGGCAGGGGGACTCACCCCTCCACTTT
CASSWGRQGDSPLHF
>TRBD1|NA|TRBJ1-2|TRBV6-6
TGTGCCAGCAGTTACTCGACCACAGGGGACGCCTTC
CASSYSTTGDAF
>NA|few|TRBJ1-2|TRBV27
TGTGCCAGCAAGAATAAAACTGGACACCTTAACTATGGCTACACCTTC
CASKNKTGHLNYGYTF
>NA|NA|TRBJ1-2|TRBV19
TGTGCCAGTAGTATGTCCGGGTATGGCTACACCTTC
CASSMSGYGYTF
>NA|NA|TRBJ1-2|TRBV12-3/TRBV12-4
TGTGCCAGCAGTCTCCACGGTGGCTACACCTTC
CASSLHGGYTF
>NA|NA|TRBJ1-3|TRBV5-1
TGCGCCAGCAGCTTGTCTTCTACTGGAAACACCATATATTTT
CASSLSSTGNTIYF
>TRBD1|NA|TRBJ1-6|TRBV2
TGTGCCAGCAGTGAAACGGGACAGGGAAATTCACCCCTCCACTTT
CASSETGQGNSPLHF
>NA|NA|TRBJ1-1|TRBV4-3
TGCGCCAGCAGCCAAGTCATAGGGAGAGGCGCTGAAGCTTTCTTT
CASSQVIGRGAEAFF
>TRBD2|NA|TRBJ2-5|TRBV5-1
TGCGCCAGCAGCCGTTCAGGCAGCGGGGGAAAAGAGACCCAGTACTTC
CASSRSGSGGKETQYF
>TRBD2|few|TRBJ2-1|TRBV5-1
TGCGCCAGCAGCACTAGCGGGAGCTATGAGCAGTTCTTC
CASSTSGSYEQFF
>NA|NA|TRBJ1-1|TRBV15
TGTGCCACCAGCCCACCGGGTAGACAGACGAACACTGAAGCTTTCTTT
CATSPPGRQTNTEAFF
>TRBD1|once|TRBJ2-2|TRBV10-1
TGCGCCAGCAGTGGGGGGACAGGGATGAACACCGGGGAGCTGTTTTTT
CASSGGTGMNTGELFF
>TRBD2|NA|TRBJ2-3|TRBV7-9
TGTGCCAGCGGCGGGACTAGCGGGGGGCATGGAGATACGCAGTATTTT
CASGGTSGGHGDTQYF
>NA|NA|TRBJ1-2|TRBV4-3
TGCGCCAGCAGCCAAGATTTGGCATGGACATCAGCATGGAGTTATGGCTACACCTTC
CASSQDLAWTSAWSYGYTF
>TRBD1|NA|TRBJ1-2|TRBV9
TGTGCCAGCAGAGAAACAGGGGCGGGCGGCTACACCTTC
CASRETGAGGYTF
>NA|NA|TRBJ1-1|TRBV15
TGTGCCACCAGCAGAGAGGGGGGGGTTTTGAACACTGAAGCTTTCTTT
CATSREGGVLNTEAFF
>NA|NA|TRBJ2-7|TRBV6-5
TGTGCCAGCAGTTACACGGGATCCTACGAGCAGTACTTC
CASSYTGSYEQYF
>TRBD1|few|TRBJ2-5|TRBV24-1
TGTGCCACCAGTGATAGGACAGGGATTCGGGAGACCCAGTACTTC
CATSDRTGIRETQYF
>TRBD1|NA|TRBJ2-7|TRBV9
TGTGCCAGCAGCCTCGACGGGACAGAGACCTACGAGCAGTACTTC
CASSLDGTETYEQYF
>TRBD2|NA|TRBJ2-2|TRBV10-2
TGCGCCAGCAGTGAGTCTTCGGTAGCGGGGGGACTCGCCGGGGAGCTGTTTTTT
CASSESSVAGGLAGELFF